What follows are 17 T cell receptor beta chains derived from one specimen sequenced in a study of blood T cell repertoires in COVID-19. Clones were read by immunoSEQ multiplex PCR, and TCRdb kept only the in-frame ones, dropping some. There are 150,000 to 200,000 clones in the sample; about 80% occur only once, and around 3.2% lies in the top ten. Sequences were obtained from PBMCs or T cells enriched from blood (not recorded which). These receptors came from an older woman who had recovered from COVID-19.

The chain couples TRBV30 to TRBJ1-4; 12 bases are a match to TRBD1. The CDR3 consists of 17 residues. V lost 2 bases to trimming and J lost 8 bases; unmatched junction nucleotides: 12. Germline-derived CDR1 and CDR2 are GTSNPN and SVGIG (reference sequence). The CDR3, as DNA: TGTGCCTGGAGTCGGATCCGGGGGACAGGGGGCCAGGAAAAACTGTTTTTT. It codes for CAWSRIRGTGGQEKLFF.

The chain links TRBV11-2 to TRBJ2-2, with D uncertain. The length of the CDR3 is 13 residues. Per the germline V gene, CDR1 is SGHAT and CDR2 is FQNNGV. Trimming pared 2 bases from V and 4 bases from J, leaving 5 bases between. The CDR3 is CASSLSGTGELFF. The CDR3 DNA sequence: TGTGCCAGCAGCTTATCGGGCACCGGGGAGCTGTTTTTT.

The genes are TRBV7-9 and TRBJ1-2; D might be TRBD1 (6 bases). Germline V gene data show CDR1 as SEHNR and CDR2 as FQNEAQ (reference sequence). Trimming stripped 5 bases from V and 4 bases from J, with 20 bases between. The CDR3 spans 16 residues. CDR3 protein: CASSRTTGTPTYGYTF. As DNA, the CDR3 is TGTGCCAGCAGCAGAACCACCGGGACACCGACCTATGGCTACACCTTC.

CDR3 DNA: TGTGCCAGCAGCACCTGGACTAGCAGGGAGACCCAGTACTTC. It specifies CASSTWTSRETQYF. The chain joins TRBV7-2 to TRBJ2-5; 8 nucleotides match TRBD2. Germline V CDR1 and CDR2: SGHTA, FQGNSA. The ends lost 5 bases at V and 5 bases at J; junction bases unmatched: 7. The CDR3 extends over 14 amino acids.

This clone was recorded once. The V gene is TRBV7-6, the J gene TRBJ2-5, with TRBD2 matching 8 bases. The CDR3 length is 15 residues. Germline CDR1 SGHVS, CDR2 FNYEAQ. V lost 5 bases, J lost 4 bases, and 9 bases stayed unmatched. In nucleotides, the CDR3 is TGTGCCAGCAGCAAAACCGGGACTAGGGTAGAGACCCAGTACTTC. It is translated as CASSKTGTRVETQYF.

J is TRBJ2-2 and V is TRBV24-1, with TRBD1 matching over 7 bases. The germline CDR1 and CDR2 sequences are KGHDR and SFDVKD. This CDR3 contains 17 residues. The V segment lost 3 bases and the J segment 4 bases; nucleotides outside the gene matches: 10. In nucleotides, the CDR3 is TGTGCCACCAGTGATATCGGGACAGTCTCCTCCACCGGGGAGCTGTTTTTT. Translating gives CATSDIGTVSSTGELFF.

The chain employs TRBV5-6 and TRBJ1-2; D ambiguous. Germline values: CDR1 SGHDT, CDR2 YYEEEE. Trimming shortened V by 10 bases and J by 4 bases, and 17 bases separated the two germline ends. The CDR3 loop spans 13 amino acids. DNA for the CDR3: TGTGCCTTCTCGGGGAGGGAGATCTATGGCTACACCTTC. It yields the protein CAFSGREIYGYTF.

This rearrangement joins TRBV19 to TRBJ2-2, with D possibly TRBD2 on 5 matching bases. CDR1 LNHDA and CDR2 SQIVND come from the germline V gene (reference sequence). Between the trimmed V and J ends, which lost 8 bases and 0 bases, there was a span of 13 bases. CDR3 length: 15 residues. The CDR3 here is CASSIEGTNTGELFF. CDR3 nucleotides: TGTGCCAGTTCAATTGAGGGCACGAACACCGGGGAGCTGTTTTTT.

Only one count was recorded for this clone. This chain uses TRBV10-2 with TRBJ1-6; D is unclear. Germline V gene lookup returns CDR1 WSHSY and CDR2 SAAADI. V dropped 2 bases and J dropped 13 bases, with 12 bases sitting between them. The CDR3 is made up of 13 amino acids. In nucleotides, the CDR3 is TGCGCCAGCAGTGAGATGGTACTCGGTCCCCTCCACTTT. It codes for CASSEMVLGPLHF.

The CDR3 here is CASSLPRDTEAFF. The CDR3 nucleotides read TGTGCCAGCAGCTTACCGCGGGACACTGAAGCTTTCTTT. The chain joins TRBV7-2 to TRBJ1-1; no clear D. The CDR3 has 13 amino acids. With 2 bases removed from V and 3 bases from J, the gap between germline ends came to 7 bases. The germline V gene has CDR1 SGHTA and CDR2 FQGNSA.

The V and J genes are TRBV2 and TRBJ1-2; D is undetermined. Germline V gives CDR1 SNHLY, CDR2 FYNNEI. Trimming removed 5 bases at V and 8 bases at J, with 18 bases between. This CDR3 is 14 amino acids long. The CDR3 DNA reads TGTGCCAGCAGTCACACGATGGGAGGTGGAGGCTACACCTTC. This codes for CASSHTMGGGGYTF.

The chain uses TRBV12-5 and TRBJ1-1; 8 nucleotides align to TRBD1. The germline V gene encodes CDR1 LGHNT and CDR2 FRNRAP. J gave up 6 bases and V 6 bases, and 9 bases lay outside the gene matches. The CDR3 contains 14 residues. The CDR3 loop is CASGPDRGLAEAFF. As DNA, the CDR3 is TGTGCTAGTGGCCCTGACAGGGGTCTTGCTGAAGCTTTCTTT.

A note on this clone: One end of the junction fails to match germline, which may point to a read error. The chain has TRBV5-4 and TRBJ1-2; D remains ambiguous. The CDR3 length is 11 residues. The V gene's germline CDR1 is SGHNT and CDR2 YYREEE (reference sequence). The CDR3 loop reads CASSLGLLFTF. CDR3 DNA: TGTGCCAGCAGCTTGGGACTCCTTTTCACTTTC.

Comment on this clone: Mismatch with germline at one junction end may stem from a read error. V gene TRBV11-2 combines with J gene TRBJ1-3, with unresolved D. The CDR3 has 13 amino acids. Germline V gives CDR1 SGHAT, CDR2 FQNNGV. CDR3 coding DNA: TGTGCCAGCAGCCTAGACGGTGGAAACACCATATATTTT. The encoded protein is CASSLDGGNTIYF. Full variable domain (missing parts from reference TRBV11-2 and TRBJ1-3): EAGVAQSPRYKIIEKRQSVAFWCNPISGHATLYWYQQILGQGPKLLIQFQNNGVVDDSQLPKDRFSAERLKGVDSTLKIQPAKLEDSAVYLCASSLDGGNTIYFGEGSWLTVV.

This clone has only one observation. The CDR3 sequence: CASSLLGVSYNSPLHF. The DNA of the CDR3 is TGTGCCAGCAGTTTATTAGGGGTATCCTATAATTCACCCCTCCACTTT. The chain recombines TRBV27 with TRBJ1-6; D is possibly TRBD1 (5 bases). CDR3 length equals 16 residues. Germline V gene sequence: CDR1 MNHEY, CDR2 SMNVEV (reference sequence). The V end was cut by 1 base, the J end by 1 base, with 8 bases between.

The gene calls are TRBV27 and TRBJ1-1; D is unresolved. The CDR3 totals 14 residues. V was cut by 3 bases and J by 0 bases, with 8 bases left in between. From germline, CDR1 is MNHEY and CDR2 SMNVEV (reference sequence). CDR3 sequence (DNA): TGTGCCAGCAGTTTTGCCGGGATGAACACTGAAGCTTTCTTT. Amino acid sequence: CASSFAGMNTEAFF.

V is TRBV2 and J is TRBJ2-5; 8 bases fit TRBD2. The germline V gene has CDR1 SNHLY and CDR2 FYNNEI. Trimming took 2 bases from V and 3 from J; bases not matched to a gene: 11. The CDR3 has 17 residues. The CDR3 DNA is TGTGCCAGCAGTGAAAGTTTGGAGCGGGGGAATAAAGAGACCCAGTACTTC. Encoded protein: CASSESLERGNKETQYF.